This is a list of T cell receptor beta chains from one sample in a study of CD8 T cell repertoires and HIV-1 epitope variants. The method was immunoSEQ multiplex PCR; TCRdb's version includes in-frame clones alone and lacks a portion of them. The sample yields approximately 5,000 clones, around 70% seen once. Their antigens remain unidentified. Input material: cultured CD8+ T cells derived from PBMCs. The receptors were gathered from a male donor with HIV. CDR3s include the opening cysteine and the closing phenylalanine or tryptophan. The D gene is left open where the match is weak. Clone size is shown for a subset of rows, as once, few, many or a class of expanded clone.

>TRBJ2-7|NA|TRBD1|TRBV7-2
TGTGCCAGCAGCTCCCGGACAGGGCTTTCCTACGAGCAGTACTTC
CASSSRTGLSYEQYF
>TRBJ2-5|NA|NA|TRBV2
TGTGCCAGCAGTGAAGTATGGGGTGAAGAGACCCAGTACTTC
CASSEVWGEETQYF
>TRBJ1-2|NA|TRBD1|TRBV28
TGTGCCAGCAGTCCCCCGACAGGGTATGGCTACACCTTC
CASSPPTGYGYTF
>TRBJ2-2|NA|TRBD1|TRBV30
TGTGCCTCAGAGACAGGGGGGGCCGGGGAGCTGTTTTTT
CASETGGAGELFF
>TRBJ1-4|NA|TRBD1|TRBV6-4
TGTGCCAAAGGGGACAGACGGCCTAATGAAAAACTGTTTTTT
CAKGDRRPNEKLFF
>TRBJ2-5|NA|TRBD2|TRBV9
TGTGCCAGCAGCGTGGGCGGGGGAGTGGAGACCCAGTACTTC
CASSVGGGVETQYF
>TRBJ2-5|NA|NA|TRBV27
TGTGCCAGCAGTTTAGAGGGGAGGACGGAGACCCAGTACTTC
CASSLEGRTETQYF
>TRBJ1-2|NA|NA|TRBV4-2
TGTGCCAGCAGCCAAGCGGTTGCAGGGAACTATGGCTACACCTTC
CASSQAVAGNYGYTF
>TRBJ2-6|NA|TRBD2|TRBV7-6
TGTGCCAGCAGCCCTACTAGCGGGAGTGTCACTGGGGCCAACGTCCTGACTTTC
CASSPTSGSVTGANVLTF
>TRBJ2-1|NA|TRBD2|TRBV19
TGTGCCAGTAGTTTCGTAGCGGGAGAGCAGTTCTTC
CASSFVAGEQFF
>TRBJ1-1|NA|NA|TRBV27
TGTGCCAGCAGTTCTCAACGGGGTGAAGCTTTCTTT
CASSSQRGEAFF
>TRBJ2-5|NA|NA|TRBV7-9
TGTGCCAGCAGCGGAGATACAGCCCGGGAGACCCAGTACTTC
CASSGDTARETQYF
>TRBJ1-5|NA|NA|TRBV19
TGTGCCAGTAGTATAGAGCCCGTAGGAGTCGATCGAAGCAATCAGCCCCAGCATTTT
CASSIEPVGVDRSNQPQHF
>TRBJ2-7|once|TRBD2|TRBV18
TGTGCCAGCTCACCAAGCGGGAGCTCCTACGAGCAGTACTTC
CASSPSGSSYEQYF
>TRBJ2-1|NA|NA|TRBV19
TGTGCCAGTACCCCCGGCGGGGCTATGATAGGGGAGTTCTTC
CASTPGGAMIGEFF
>TRBJ2-1|NA|TRBD2|TRBV5-8
TGTGCCAGCAGCTCACCGGGACTAGCGGGAGGAGAGCAGTTCTTC
CASSSPGLAGGEQFF
>TRBJ2-7|few|NA|TRBV7-2
TGTGCCAGCAGCTTAGGGGCAGGGCCTTCGGGAGAGCAGTACTTC
CASSLGAGPSGEQYF
>TRBJ2-7|NA|TRBD1|TRBV7-3
TGTGCCAGCAGCTTGGGACAGTACCTTCGTGAGCAGTACTTC
CASSLGQYLREQYF
>TRBJ1-1|NA|NA|TRBV5-6
TGTGCCAGCAGCTTGGTGGAGGAGGGCACTGAAGCTTTCTTT
CASSLVEEGTEAFF
>TRBJ2-5|NA|NA|TRBV29-1
TGCAGCGCCGGAGAAACAGGGCAAGAGACCCAGTACTTC
CSAGETGQETQYF
>TRBJ2-2|NA|NA|TRBV4-2
TGTGCCAGCAGCCTTACTACCAGGGGGGCGGGGACCGGGGAGCTGTTTTTT
CASSLTTRGAGTGELFF
>TRBJ2-7|medium-sized|NA|TRBV28
TGTGCCAGCAGTCCCCGACTGGGCGACCTCTACGAGCAGTACTTC
CASSPRLGDLYEQYF
>TRBJ1-2|NA|NA|TRBV6-1
TGTGCCAGCAGTGAAGCGCGTACGGCGTATGGCTACACCTTC
CASSEARTAYGYTF
>TRBJ1-2|NA|NA|TRBV23-1
TGCGCCAGCAGTCGGCCGGACCTGGGGCCCTATGGCTACACCTTC
CASSRPDLGPYGYTF
>TRBJ2-1|NA|NA|TRBV19
TGTGCCAGTAGTATTGTAAGCGTTTACAATGAGCAGTTCTTC
CASSIVSVYNEQFF
>TRBJ1-5|NA|TRBD1|TRBV4-3
TGCGCCAGCAGCCAAGTTCAGGGGGAGTCCCAACATTTT
CASSQVQGESQHF
>TRBJ1-6|NA|NA|TRBV7-6
TGTGCCAGCAGCTTAGCACAGGGCTATAATTCACCCCTCCACTTT
CASSLAQGYNSPLHF
>TRBJ2-2|NA|TRBD2|TRBV7-2
TGTGCCAGCACCGAAGCGGGGGGGCTTATCACCGGGGAGCTGTTTTTT
CASTEAGGLITGELFF
>TRBJ1-1|NA|NA|TRBV30
TGTGCCTGGAGTGCTGACTTCTACACTGAAGCTTTCTTT
CAWSADFYTEAFF
>TRBJ2-2|medium-sized|NA|TRBV2
TGTGCCAGCAGCACCGGGACTGGCTCCTGGGAGCTGTTTTTT
CASSTGTGSWELFF
>TRBJ2-1|NA|NA|TRBV5-1
TGCGCCAGCAGCCGCGCATTGGGGGAATCCTACAATGAGCAGTTCTTC
CASSRALGESYNEQFF
>TRBJ2-3|NA|NA|TRBV5-1
TGCGCCAGCAGCCCCCCCTCCGCGACAGTTAGCACAGATACGCAGTATTTT
CASSPPSATVSTDTQYF
>TRBJ1-5|few|NA|TRBV28
TGTGCCAGCAGCCTAGTTGAGGGTTACCAGCATTTT
CASSLVEGYQHF
>TRBJ2-7|NA|NA|TRBV4-2
TGTGCCAGCAGCCCCTCTCCACGGGACACCTACGAGCAGTACTTC
CASSPSPRDTYEQYF
>TRBJ2-5|NA|NA|TRBV4-3
TGCGCCAGCAGCTCCCTTCTCACGGAGACCCAGTACTTC
CASSSLLTETQYF
>TRBJ1-1|NA|NA|TRBV2
TGTGCCAGCAGGCCAGGCGGTAACACTGAAGCTTTCTTT
CASRPGGNTEAFF
>TRBJ2-2|NA|TRBD2|TRBV7-9
TGTGCCAGCAGCCCAGGGCTAGCGGACACCGGGGAGCTGTTTTTT
CASSPGLADTGELFF
>TRBJ2-3|NA|NA|TRBV6-5
TGTGCCAGCAGTTACTCGATGGGGGAATATACGCAGTATTTT
CASSYSMGEYTQYF
>TRBJ2-2|NA|TRBD1|TRBV28
TGTGCCAGCAGCCCCGCGACAGGGCCTACCGGGGAGCTGTTTTTT
CASSPATGPTGELFF
>TRBJ2-7|NA|TRBD2|TRBV18
TGTGCCAGCTCACCAAGCGGGAGCTCCTACGAGCAGTACTTC
CASSPSGSSYEQYF
>TRBJ1-2|large|NA|TRBV28
TGTGCCAGCAGTATACGCCCGACAGATTTCGACTATGGCTACACCTTC
CASSIRPTDFDYGYTF
>TRBJ1-3|NA|NA|TRBV28
TGTGCCAGCAGCGGGTCTAGCTCTGGAAACACCATATATTTT
CASSGSSSGNTIYF
>TRBJ2-1|NA|NA|TRBV11-2
TGTGCCAGCAGCCCCCCCCAGGGCGGGAAGGGGTCCTACAATGAGCAGTTCTTC
CASSPPQGGKGSYNEQFF
>TRBJ2-7|NA|NA|TRBV6-5
TGTGCCAGCAGTTACTCGGAGACCCAACTAAACGAGCAGTACTTC
CASSYSETQLNEQYF
>TRBJ2-7|NA|NA|TRBV6-6
TGTGCCAGCAGTTACAAGGGACCCTCCTACGAGCAGTACTTC
CASSYKGPSYEQYF
>TRBJ1-1|NA|NA|TRBV7-8
TGTGCCAGCAGCCCCGGCCTCGGTGGAGTAGGTGAAGCTTTCTTT
CASSPGLGGVGEAFF
>TRBJ2-3|NA|NA|TRBV7-2
TGTGCCAGCAGCCCGAACACAGATACGCAGTATTTT
CASSPNTDTQYF
>TRBJ1-1|NA|TRBD1|TRBV5-6
TGTGCCAGCAAGTTCGGCGGACAGGGGGCGACGTGGAACACTGAAGCTTTCTTT
CASKFGGQGATWNTEAFF